Listed below are T cell receptor beta chains from one sample, sequenced in a study of blood T cell repertoires in COVID-19. Sequencing used immunoSEQ multiplex PCR; TCRdb keeps in-frame clones, though not all of them. The repertoire has about 670,000 clones, about nine tenths of them found once; the top ten carry approximately 0.25%. Material: peripheral blood. These receptors were taken from a woman between 18 and 29 years old with acute or convalescent COVID-19. The CDR3 runs from the conserved cysteine through the conserved F or W. The order of the fields is clone size, V gene, J gene, D gene, CDR3 protein, CDR3 DNA. A D gene is named only where the DNA matches it firmly. Some rows have no size entry. The others give once, few or many, or a class for an expanded clone.

size: NA; V: TRBV10-3; J: TRBJ1-2; D: TRBD1; CDR3: CAISESTGVAYGYTF; DNA: TGTGCCATCAGTGAGTCGACAGGGGTGGCCTATGGCTACACCTTC
size: once; V: TRBV7-8; J: TRBJ1-5; D: TRBD1; CDR3: CASSPDRVQPQHF; DNA: TGTGCCAGCAGCCCCGACAGGGTCCAGCCCCAGCATTTT
size: once; V: TRBV12-5; J: TRBJ2-7; D: NA; CDR3: CASAGRGQYEQYF; DNA: TGTGCTAGTGCGGGCAGGGGCCAGTACGAGCAGTACTTC
size: NA; V: TRBV28; J: TRBJ1-2; D: NA; CDR3: CAASDRGYGYTF; DNA: TGTGCCGCCTCTGATCGGGGTTATGGCTACACCTTC
size: NA; V: TRBV6-5; J: TRBJ2-7; D: TRBD2; CDR3: CASSYSTGGAYEQYF; DNA: TGTGCCAGCAGTTACTCTACGGGGGGGGCCTACGAGCAGTACTTC
size: NA; V: TRBV6-5; J: TRBJ1-1; D: NA; CDR3: CASKVRGYPTEAFF; DNA: TGTGCCAGCAAGGTTCGAGGGTATCCCACTGAAGCTTTCTTT
size: NA; V: TRBV29-1; J: TRBJ2-5; D: NA; CDR3: CSVDPPGNQETQYF; DNA: TGCAGCGTCGACCCTCCGGGAAATCAAGAGACCCAGTACTTC
size: few; V: TRBV6-2/TRBV6-3; J: TRBJ1-5; D: NA; CDR3: CASSRQVLASNQPQHF; DNA: TGTGCCAGCAGTCGACAGGTGTTGGCGAGCAATCAGCCCCAGCATTTT
size: NA; V: TRBV7-2; J: TRBJ2-1; D: TRBD1; CDR3: CASSPWTGVGNEQFF; DNA: TGTGCCAGCAGCCCCTGGACAGGGGTAGGGAATGAGCAGTTCTTC
size: NA; V: TRBV7-3; J: TRBJ1-1; D: TRBD1; CDR3: CASSPGTGVSAFF; DNA: TGTGCCAGCAGCCCCGGGACAGGGGTTTCAGCTTTCTTT
size: NA; V: TRBV6-5; J: TRBJ2-6; D: NA; CDR3: CASRSGANVLTF; DNA: TGTGCCAGCCGCTCTGGGGCCAACGTCCTGACTTTC
size: NA; V: TRBV27; J: TRBJ2-7; D: NA; CDR3: CASSFGVTYEQYF; DNA: TGTGCCAGCAGTTTCGGGGTGACTTACGAGCAGTACTTC
size: NA; V: TRBV19; J: TRBJ2-1; D: NA; CDR3: CASSWGFNEQFF; DNA: TGTGCCAGTAGTTGGGGCTTCAATGAGCAGTTCTTC
size: NA; V: TRBV3-1/TRBV3-2; J: TRBJ2-7; D: TRBD1; CDR3: CASSPRTGHSYEQYF; DNA: TGTGCCAGCAGCCCGCGGACAGGCCATTCCTACGAGCAGTACTTC
size: NA; V: TRBV7-9; J: TRBJ1-2; D: NA; CDR3: CASSWAGQRYGYTF; DNA: TGTGCCAGCAGCTGGGCCGGACAGCGCTATGGCTACACCTTC
size: NA; V: TRBV7-8; J: TRBJ1-1; D: TRBD1; CDR3: CASTQHRTGVGTEAFF; DNA: TGTGCCAGCACCCAACACAGGACAGGGGTTGGCACTGAAGCTTTCTTT
size: NA; V: TRBV7-2; J: TRBJ1-6; D: NA; CDR3: CASSLLRSNSPLHF; DNA: TGTGCCAGCAGCTTATTGAGGTCCAATTCACCCCTCCACTTT
size: NA; V: TRBV4-2; J: TRBJ2-7; D: TRBD2; CDR3: CASSLRPSGDNYEQYF; DNA: TGTGCCAGCAGCCTTAGACCTAGCGGGGACAACTACGAGCAGTACTTC
size: NA; V: TRBV11-3; J: TRBJ2-5; D: TRBD1; CDR3: CASSPGTGKGDRETQYF; DNA: TGTGCCAGCAGCCCCGGGACAGGGAAGGGGGACAGAGAGACCCAGTACTTC
size: NA; V: TRBV4-3; J: TRBJ2-3; D: TRBD2; CDR3: CASSQRYAGGPGDTQYF; DNA: TGCGCCAGCAGCCAAAGATACGCGGGGGGGCCAGGAGATACGCAGTATTTT
size: NA; V: TRBV28; J: TRBJ2-3; D: TRBD2; CDR3: CASTSGGGPVPGTDTQYF; DNA: TGTGCCAGCACCTCTGGGGGGGGTCCCGTCCCTGGGACAGATACGCAGTATTTT
size: NA; V: TRBV18; J: TRBJ1-2; D: TRBD1; CDR3: CASSPDRGYGYTF; DNA: TGTGCCAGCTCACCAGACAGGGGCTATGGCTACACCTTC
size: NA; V: TRBV19; J: TRBJ2-5; D: NA; CDR3: CASKEGGGETQYF; DNA: TGTGCCAGTAAGGAAGGGGGGGGAGAGACCCAGTACTTC
size: NA; V: TRBV18; J: TRBJ2-2; D: TRBD1; CDR3: CASSPRDRGNTGELFF; DNA: TGTGCCAGCTCACCTAGGGACAGGGGGAACACCGGGGAGCTGTTTTTT
size: NA; V: TRBV6-2/TRBV6-3; J: TRBJ2-7; D: TRBD2; CDR3: CASSKTSGGTEQYF; DNA: TGTGCCAGCAGTAAGACTAGCGGGGGGACCGAGCAGTACTTC
size: NA; V: TRBV9; J: TRBJ2-7; D: NA; CDR3: CASSVGAGILYEQYF; DNA: TGTGCCAGCAGCGTAGGGGCAGGGATCCTATACGAGCAGTACTTC
size: NA; V: TRBV28; J: TRBJ1-6; D: NA; CDR3: CASSFFSGGLKSPLHF; DNA: TGTGCCAGCAGTTTTTTCTCGGGGGGACTTAAATCACCCCTCCACTTT
size: NA; V: TRBV27; J: TRBJ2-4; D: NA; CDR3: CASSPLAGADIQYF; DNA: TGTGCCAGCAGTCCCTTGGCGGGGGCTGACATTCAGTACTTC
size: NA; V: TRBV9; J: TRBJ2-7; D: NA; CDR3: CASSVEGSEDHEQYF; DNA: TGTGCCAGCAGCGTAGAAGGGTCGGAGGACCACGAGCAGTACTTC
size: NA; V: TRBV6-6; J: TRBJ2-7; D: TRBD1; CDR3: CASSYSHRGYGQYF; DNA: TGTGCCAGCAGTTACTCACACAGGGGTTACGGGCAGTACTTC
size: NA; V: TRBV2; J: TRBJ2-3; D: TRBD1; CDR3: CALGTGFLDTQYF; DNA: TGTGCCCTCGGGACAGGTTTTTTGGATACGCAGTATTTT
size: NA; V: TRBV4-3; J: TRBJ2-1; D: NA; CDR3: CASSQDLVNEQFF; DNA: TGCGCCAGCAGCCAAGATCTCGTCAATGAGCAGTTCTTC
size: NA; V: TRBV6-1; J: TRBJ1-2; D: TRBD1; CDR3: CASSDPRQGLGGYGYTF; DNA: TGTGCCAGCAGTGATCCACGACAGGGTCTAGGGGGCTATGGCTACACCTTC
size: NA; V: TRBV12-3/TRBV12-4; J: TRBJ1-2; D: TRBD1; CDR3: CASSPQGYGYTF; DNA: TGTGCCAGCAGTCCACAGGGGTATGGCTACACCTTC
size: NA; V: TRBV2; J: TRBJ2-7; D: NA; CDR3: CASSEGEGEWGEQYF; DNA: TGTGCCAGCAGTGAAGGGGAAGGGGAATGGGGCGAGCAGTACTTC
size: NA; V: TRBV5-1; J: TRBJ1-2; D: NA; CDR3: CASSLGRGFVGYTF; DNA: TGCGCCAGCAGCTTGGGCAGGGGTTTCGTGGGCTACACCTTC
size: NA; V: TRBV24-1; J: TRBJ2-1; D: TRBD2; CDR3: CATSDQGRLAGGNSYNEQFF; DNA: TGTGCCACCAGTGATCAAGGTAGACTAGCGGGGGGTAACTCCTACAATGAGCAGTTCTTC
size: NA; V: TRBV12-3/TRBV12-4; J: TRBJ2-1; D: TRBD1; CDR3: CASRRTGGHEQFF; DNA: TGTGCCAGCAGGAGGACAGGGGGCCATGAGCAGTTCTTC
size: NA; V: TRBV4-1; J: TRBJ2-3; D: TRBD2; CDR3: CASSQALAGGPFYTQYF; DNA: TGCGCCAGCAGCCAAGCCCTAGCGGGGGGGCCGTTCTATACGCAGTATTTT
size: NA; V: TRBV11-3; J: TRBJ2-7; D: TRBD1; CDR3: CASSLDGTASYEQYF; DNA: TGTGCCAGCAGCTTAGATGGGACAGCCTCCTACGAGCAGTACTTC
size: NA; V: TRBV9; J: TRBJ2-3; D: TRBD2; CDR3: CASSLLAGGVDTQYF; DNA: TGTGCCAGCAGCCTGTTAGCGGGGGGTGTTGATACGCAGTATTTT
size: NA; V: TRBV7-9; J: TRBJ1-4; D: NA; CDR3: CASSLDGTPGRGEKLFF; DNA: TGTGCCAGCAGCTTAGATGGGACACCAGGCCGTGGGGAAAAACTGTTTTTT
size: NA; V: TRBV5-4; J: TRBJ2-2; D: TRBD2; CDR3: CASSFILAGNTGELFF; DNA: TGTGCCAGCAGCTTTATCCTAGCGGGGAACACCGGGGAGCTGTTTTTT
size: NA; V: TRBV9; J: TRBJ1-4; D: NA; CDR3: CASSVRGGFNEKLFF; DNA: TGTGCCAGCAGCGTGAGGGGGGGATTTAATGAAAAACTGTTTTTT
size: NA; V: TRBV11-2; J: TRBJ1-5; D: NA; CDR3: CASSQDPGKGQPQHF; DNA: TGTGCCAGCAGCCAAGATCCAGGGAAAGGGCAGCCCCAGCATTTT
size: NA; V: TRBV2; J: TRBJ1-2; D: NA; CDR3: CASSEWTAVDYGYTF; DNA: TGTGCCAGCAGTGAATGGACAGCGGTCGACTATGGCTACACCTTC
size: NA; V: TRBV18; J: TRBJ2-2; D: TRBD2; CDR3: CASSPRGGTGELFF; DNA: TGTGCCAGCTCACCGCGCGGGGGAACCGGGGAGCTGTTTTTT
size: NA; V: TRBV6-5; J: TRBJ1-2; D: NA; CDR3: CASARGGRAEYGYTF; DNA: TGTGCCAGCGCCCGGGGAGGCAGGGCGGAGTATGGCTACACCTTC
size: NA; V: TRBV20-1; J: TRBJ1-2; D: NA; CDR3: CSARTPYGYTF; DNA: TGCAGTGCTAGAACTCCCTATGGCTACACCTTC